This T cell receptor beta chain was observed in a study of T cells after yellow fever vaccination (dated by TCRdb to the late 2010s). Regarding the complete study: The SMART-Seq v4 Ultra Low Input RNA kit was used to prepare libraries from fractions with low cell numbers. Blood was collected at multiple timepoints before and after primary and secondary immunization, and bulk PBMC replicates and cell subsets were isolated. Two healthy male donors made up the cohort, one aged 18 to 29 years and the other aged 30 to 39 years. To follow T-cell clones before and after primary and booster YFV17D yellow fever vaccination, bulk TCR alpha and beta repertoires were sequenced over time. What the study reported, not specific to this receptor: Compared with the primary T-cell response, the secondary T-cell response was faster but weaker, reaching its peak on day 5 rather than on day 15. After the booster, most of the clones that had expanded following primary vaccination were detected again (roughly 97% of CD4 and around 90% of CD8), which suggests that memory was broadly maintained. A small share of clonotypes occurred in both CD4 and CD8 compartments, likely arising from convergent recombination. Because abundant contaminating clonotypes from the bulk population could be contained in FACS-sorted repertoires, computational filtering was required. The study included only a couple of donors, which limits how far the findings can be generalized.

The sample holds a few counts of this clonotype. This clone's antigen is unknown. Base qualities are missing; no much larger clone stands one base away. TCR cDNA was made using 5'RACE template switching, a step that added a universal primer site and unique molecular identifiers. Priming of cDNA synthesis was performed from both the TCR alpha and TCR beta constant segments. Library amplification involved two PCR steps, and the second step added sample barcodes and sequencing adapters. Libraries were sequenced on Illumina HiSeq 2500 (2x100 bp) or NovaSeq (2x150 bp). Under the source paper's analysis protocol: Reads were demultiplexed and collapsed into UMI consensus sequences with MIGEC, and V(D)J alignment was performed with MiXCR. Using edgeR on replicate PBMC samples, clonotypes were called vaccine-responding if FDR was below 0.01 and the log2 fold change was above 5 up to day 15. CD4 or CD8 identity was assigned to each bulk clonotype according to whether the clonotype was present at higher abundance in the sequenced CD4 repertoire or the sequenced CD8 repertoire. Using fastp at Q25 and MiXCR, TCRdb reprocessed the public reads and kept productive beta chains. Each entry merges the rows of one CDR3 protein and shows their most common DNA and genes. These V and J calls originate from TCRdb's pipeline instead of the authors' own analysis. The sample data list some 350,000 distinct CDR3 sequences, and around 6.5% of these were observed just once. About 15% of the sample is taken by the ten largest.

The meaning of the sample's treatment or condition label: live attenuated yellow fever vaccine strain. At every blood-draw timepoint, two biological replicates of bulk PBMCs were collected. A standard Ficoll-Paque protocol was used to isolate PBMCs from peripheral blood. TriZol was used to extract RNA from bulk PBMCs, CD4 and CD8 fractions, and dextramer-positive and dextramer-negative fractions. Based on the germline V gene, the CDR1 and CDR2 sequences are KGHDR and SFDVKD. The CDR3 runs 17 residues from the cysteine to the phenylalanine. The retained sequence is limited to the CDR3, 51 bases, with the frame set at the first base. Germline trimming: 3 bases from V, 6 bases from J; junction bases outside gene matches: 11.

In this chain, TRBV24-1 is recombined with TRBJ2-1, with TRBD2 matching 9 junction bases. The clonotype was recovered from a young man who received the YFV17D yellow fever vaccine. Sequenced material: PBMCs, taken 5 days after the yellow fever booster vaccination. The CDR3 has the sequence CATSDQLGGRASNEQFF. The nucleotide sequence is TGTGCCACCAGTGATCAGTTGGGCGGGAGGGCCTCCAATGAGCAGTTCTTC.